The 29 T cell receptor beta chains listed next were all sequenced from one sample in a study of brain T cells in children with intractable seizures (dated by TCRdb to about 2021). The method was the immunoSEQ multiplex PCR assay. In TCRdb, the immuneACCESS table is reduced to in-frame sequences with V and J assigned. These tables do not hold every clone; where another copy was compared, an unresolved V gene accounts for under half, and the others remain unexplained. For this sample there are 300,000 to 400,000 clones; over 90% appear just once. The ten largest clones take up roughly 5.8% of the sample. This specimen's time point label, per the study, means: blood from clinic visit 5 months post-surgery; TSC patient then seizure free. The specimen comprised peripheral blood, sampled 5 to 6 months after surgery. These receptors originate from a boy in the first two years of life with tuberous sclerosis and intractable seizures.

This clone was recorded once. The chain employs TRBV27 and TRBJ1-1; D call uncertain. Germline V gene lookup returns CDR1 MNHEY and CDR2 SMNVEV (reference sequence). V was clipped by 9 bases and J by 4 bases, with 9 bases between them. The CDR3 loop spans 11 amino acids. CDR3 bases: TGTGCCAGTGGGAGGATCACTGAAGCTTTCTTT. Translated: CASGRITEAFF.

Here the CDR3 DNA reads TGTGCCAGCAGTTTAAGCGCAGGTTCTAACTATGGCTACACCTTC. Translation gives CASSLSAGSNYGYTF. The chain recombines TRBV28 with TRBJ1-2, with D hard to call. V lost 2 bases to trimming and J lost 0 bases, with 10 bases between them. This CDR3 comprises 15 residues. The germline CDR1 and CDR2 sequences are MDHEN and SYDVKM.

The chain employs TRBV5-1 and TRBJ2-7, with D perhaps being TRBD1 or TRBD2 (5 bases each). Germline CDR1 is SGHRS and CDR2 is YFSETQ. The CDR3 has 15 residues. Trimming removed 0 bases at V and 0 bases at J, with 10 bases between. As DNA, the CDR3 is TGCGCCAGCAGCTTGGTTGGGACCCCCTCCTACGAGCAGTACTTC. Its protein product is CASSLVGTPSYEQYF.

This chain uses TRBV25-1 with TRBJ2-7; D perhaps matches TRBD1 (6 bases). The length of the CDR3 is 14 residues. CDR1 and CDR2 (germline): MGHDK, SYGVNS. V lost 4 bases and J 2 bases, leaving 12 bases between the germline ends. CDR3 coding DNA: TGTGCCAGCAGTGTAAACAGGGTCCCCTACGAGCAGTACTTC. Its protein product is CASSVNRVPYEQYF.

The V gene is TRBV6-5, the J gene TRBJ2-7; 7 nucleotides match TRBD2. The trim removed 6 bases at V and 1 base at J, leaving 6 bases unmatched. The germline V gene encodes CDR1 MNHEY and CDR2 SVGAGI. The CDR3 runs 14 residues. The DNA for the CDR3 is TGTGCCAGCAGCTGGAGCGGGGAATCCTACGAGCAGTACTTC. It encodes CASSWSGESYEQYF.

DNA for the CDR3: TGTGCCAGCAGCTTGGCACAGGGGGTGAACTATGGCTACACCTTC. Amino acids: CASSLAQGVNYGYTF. J is TRBJ1-2 and V is TRBV7-6; TRBD1 matches at 8 bases. The ends lost 3 bases at V and 2 bases at J; junction bases unmatched: 5. The CDR3 runs 15 residues. Germline V gene lookup returns CDR1 SGHVS and CDR2 FNYEAQ.

The gene calls are TRBV29-1 and TRBJ2-1, with 9 bases lining up with TRBD2. The CDR3 sequence is 15 residues long. Germline CDR1 reads SQVTM; CDR2 reads ANQGSEA. J lost 6 bases, V lost 6 bases, and 12 bases had no gene match. This CDR3 reads CSVLRLREGTNEQFF. CDR3 coding DNA: TGCAGCGTCCTTAGGTTGCGGGAGGGCACCAATGAGCAGTTCTTC.

The CDR3 bases are TGTGCCAGCAGCTCCCCAGCGGGGCGGGACAATGAGCAGTTCTTC. Its protein is CASSSPAGRDNEQFF. The rearrangement joins TRBV5-4 to TRBJ2-1; 7 bases agree with TRBD2. The ends lost 3 bases at V and 5 bases at J; junction bases unmatched: 8. The CDR3 runs 15 residues. Germline CDR1 is SGHNT and CDR2 is YYREEE (reference sequence).

This clone was observed a few times. The chain links TRBV25-1 to TRBJ1-4, with unresolved D. V dropped 10 bases and J dropped 7 bases, with 10 bases sitting between them. The CDR3 totals 11 residues. Germline-derived CDR1 and CDR2 are MGHDK and SYGVNS. DNA for the CDR3: TGTGCCATCTCCTTTGGTGAAAAACTGTTTTTT. This codes for CAISFGEKLFF.

The chain is built from TRBV5-1 and TRBJ1-1; TRBD1 matches at 8 bases. This CDR3 has 16 amino acids. Germline assignment: CDR1 SGHRS and CDR2 YFSETQ. The V segment lost 2 bases and the J segment 2 bases; nucleotides outside the gene matches: 8. The CDR3 reads CASSLGTGARNTEAFF. The DNA of the CDR3 is TGCGCCAGCAGCTTAGGGACAGGAGCACGTAACACTGAAGCTTTCTTT. Supplemented by reference TRBV5-1 and TRBJ1-1, the full variable domain reads KAGVTQTPRYLIKTRGQQVTLSCSPISGHRSVSWYQQTPGQGLQFLFEYFSETQRNKGNFPGRFSGRQFSNSRSEMNVSTLELGDSALYLCASSLGTGARNTEAFFGQGTRLTVV.

Comment on this clone: The sample holds other DNA sequences that translate to the same CDR3. The V call is TRBV2, the J call TRBJ1-5; 9 bases agree with TRBD1. CDR3 length equals 15 residues. Germline-derived CDR1 and CDR2 are SNHLY and FYNNEI. V lost 5 bases and J lost 1; bases outside the gene matches: 3. DNA of the CDR3: TGTGCCAGCAGTCCCGGACAGGGGAGCAATCAGCCCCAGCATTTT. Its translation is CASSPGQGSNQPQHF.

The V gene is TRBV30, the J gene TRBJ1-1, with D unresolved. Trimming left V 5 bases short and J 7 bases short, with 17 bases between. Germline V CDR1 and CDR2: GTSNPN, SVGIG (reference sequence). The CDR3 runs 13 residues. CDR3 nucleotides: TGTGCCTGGGGGAAGTCACGGACCCTTGAAGCTTTCTTT. It yields the protein CAWGKSRTLEAFF. The whole variable domain, filled in from reference TRBV30 and TRBJ1-1, reads SQTIHQWPATLVQPVGSPLSLECTVEGTSNPNLYWYRQAAGRGLQLLFYSVGIGQISSEVPQNLSASRPQDRQFILSSKKLLLSDSGFYLCAWGKSRTLEAFFGQGTRLTVV.

The CDR3 loop is CASSFDISNQPQHF. CDR3 nucleotide sequence: TGTGCCAGCAGTTTCGATATTAGCAATCAGCCCCAGCATTTT. V usage is TRBV28 and J usage is TRBJ1-5, with D uncertain. In germline, CDR1 is MDHEN, CDR2 SYDVKM. Trimming shortened V by 3 bases and J by 0 bases, and 6 bases separated the two germline ends. The CDR3 length is 14 residues.

The chain carries TRBV6-5 and TRBJ1-1; D remains ambiguous. The V and J ends lost 2 bases and 4 bases respectively, with 8 bases between them. The germline V gene has CDR1 MNHEY and CDR2 SVGAGI. This CDR3 is built from 13 residues. The DNA of the CDR3 is TGTGCCAGCAGTTACGCTCCGATCACTGAAGCTTTCTTT. It translates to CASSYAPITEAFF.

The CDR3 sequence is CASSLTGTGRGELFF. Here the CDR3 DNA reads TGTGCCAGCAGCTTAACCGGGACAGGAAGGGGGGAGCTGTTTTTT. This rearrangement joins TRBV7-3 to TRBJ2-2; TRBD1 matches at 8 bases. The V gene's germline CDR1 is SGHTA and CDR2 FQGTGA. V lost 0 bases, J lost 8 bases, and 5 bases stayed unmatched. The CDR3 has 15 amino acids.

The chain couples TRBV9 to TRBJ2-3; 9 nucleotides line up with TRBD2. The CDR3 loop spans 14 amino acids. Germline V gene sequence: CDR1 SGDLS, CDR2 YYNGEE. J was trimmed by 3 bases and V by 3 bases; bases with no gene match: 2. CDR3 amino acids: CASSDSGGTDTQYF. In nucleotides, the CDR3 is TGTGCCAGCAGCGATAGCGGGGGAACAGATACGCAGTATTTT.

This chain uses TRBV3-1 (or the pseudogene TRBV3-2) with TRBJ2-5; D unresolved. This CDR3 spans 14 amino acids. Germline CDR1 LGHDT, CDR2 YNNKEL (reference sequence). The germline V and J ends were trimmed by 4 bases and 5 bases, with 14 bases remaining between them. The DNA of the CDR3 is TGTGCCAGCAGCCCCCGGGCTCTAGGCGAGACCCAGTACTTC. It encodes CASSPRALGETQYF.

The chain uses TRBV28 and TRBJ2-7; TRBD2 agrees at 12 bases. The germline V gene encodes CDR1 MDHEN and CDR2 SYDVKM. V gave up 5 bases and J gave up 2 bases; unmatched junction bases: 7. The CDR3 extends over 16 amino acids. CDR3: CASSRGTSGLPYEQYF. CDR3 sequence (DNA): TGTGCCAGCAGTCGGGGGACTAGCGGGTTACCCTACGAGCAGTACTTC.

The chain combines TRBV6-5 with TRBJ2-7; perhaps TRBD2 as D (5 bases). Per the germline V gene, CDR1 is MNHEY and CDR2 is SVGAGI. Trimming shortened V by 2 bases and J by 1 base, and 12 bases separated the two germline ends. The CDR3 consists of 15 residues. The CDR3 region has the DNA TGTGCCAGCAGTTACGGCAGGCAGCGGTCCTACGAGCAGTACTTC. Translating it yields CASSYGRQRSYEQYF.

The V gene is TRBV19, the J gene TRBJ1-2, with D tentatively TRBD1 (5 bases). From germline, CDR1 is LNHDA and CDR2 SQIVND (reference sequence). The CDR3 is 13 amino acids. Trimming stripped 5 bases from V and 6 bases from J, with 13 bases between. The CDR3 sequence is CASSYGAEDGYTF. In nucleotides, the CDR3 is TGTGCCAGTAGTTACGGGGCCGAGGATGGCTACACCTTC.

The chain employs TRBV6-1 and TRBJ2-2; 10 nucleotides match TRBD1. Per the germline V gene, CDR1 is MNHNS and CDR2 is SASEGT. The CDR3 contains 14 residues. V was clipped by 6 bases and J by 6 bases; unmatched bases: 4. CDR3 sequence: CASRLGQGAGELFF. For the CDR3, the DNA is TGTGCCAGCAGGCTAGGACAGGGGGCCGGGGAGCTGTTTTTT.

The chain couples TRBV15 to TRBJ1-5; possibly TRBD1 for D (5 bases). This CDR3 region has 15 residues. V lost 3 bases to trimming and J lost 0 bases, with 9 bases between them. Germline V gene sequence: CDR1 LNHNV, CDR2 YYDKDF (reference sequence). Here the CDR3 reads CATSSGGDSNQPQHF. The CDR3 nucleotides read TGTGCCACCAGCAGTGGGGGAGATAGCAATCAGCCCCAGCATTTT.

This chain connects TRBV6-2 or TRBV6-3 to TRBJ2-7, with 7 bases aligning to TRBD1. The CDR3 contains 12 residues. With V trimmed by 6 bases and J by 5 bases, 4 bases remained unmatched. Germline V gene data show CDR1 as MNHEY and CDR2 as SVGEGT. CDR3 in amino acids: CASSRQGDEQYF. The CDR3 coding sequence is TGTGCCAGCAGCCGTCAGGGGGACGAGCAGTACTTC.

V usage is TRBV4-1 and J usage is TRBJ2-7, with D possibly TRBD2 on 5 matching bases. V was pared by 4 bases and J by 3 bases, with 10 bases between. CDR1 and CDR2 (germline): MGHRA, YSYEKL. CDR3 size: 13 residues. CDR3 region: CASSPRTDYEQYF. The CDR3 DNA is TGCGCCAGCAGCCCCCGGACTGACTACGAGCAGTACTTC.

The J gene is TRBJ1-2, the V gene TRBV24-1; 9 bases align to TRBD1. This CDR3 has 14 amino acids. The ends lost 2 bases at V and 5 bases at J; junction bases unmatched: 2. CDR1 is KGHDR, CDR2 SFDVKD, per germline. The CDR3 DNA sequence: TGTGCCACCAGTGATTCGGACAGGGGATATGGCTACACCTTC. Protein product: CATSDSDRGYGYTF.

The chain combines TRBV5-1 with TRBJ1-1; D gene unclear. V was trimmed by 3 bases and J by 0 bases, leaving 9 bases between them. The CDR3 consists of 14 residues. Germline lookup yields CDR1 SGHRS and CDR2 YFSETQ. The CDR3 here is CASSSRDLNTEAFF. CDR3 sequence (DNA): TGCGCCAGCAGCTCCCGGGATTTGAACACTGAAGCTTTCTTT.

This chain joins TRBV2 and TRBJ1-5; D gene uncertain. The CDR3 runs to 18 residues. V lost 0 bases and J 2 bases, leaving 17 bases between the germline ends. Germline V gene lookup returns CDR1 SNHLY and CDR2 FYNNEI. The CDR3 nucleotides are TGTGCCAGCAGTGAAGCGATTGAGGGTGGAAGGGGCAATCAGCCCCAGCATTTT. Residues: CASSEAIEGGRGNQPQHF. Looking up the rest from reference TRBV2 and TRBJ1-5 gives the full variable domain: EPEVTQTPSHQVTQMGQEVILRCVPISNHLYFYWYRQILGQKVEFLVSFYNNEISEKSEIFDDQFSVERPDGSNFTLKIRSTKLEDSAMYFCASSEAIEGGRGNQPQHFGDGTRLSIL.

V gene TRBV7-8 combines with J gene TRBJ2-5; maybe TRBD2 (5 bases). Germline CDR1 reads SGHVS; CDR2 reads FQNEAQ. V lost 6 bases and J 1 base, leaving 15 bases between the germline ends. This CDR3 is built from 15 residues. CDR3: CASSLRGRLQETQYF. Here the CDR3 DNA reads TGTGCCAGCAGTTTACGAGGGCGGCTCCAAGAGACCCAGTACTTC.

V usage is TRBV6-2 or TRBV6-3 and J usage is TRBJ2-4; D possibly uses TRBD1 or TRBD2 (5 bases each). Looked up from germline, CDR1 is MNHEY and CDR2 is SVGEGT. The CDR3 contains 13 residues. Trimming shortened V by 5 bases and J by 5 bases, and 10 bases separated the two germline ends. The CDR3 is CASSTGTQNIQYF. CDR3 in DNA: TGTGCCAGCAGTACCGGGACGCAAAACATTCAGTACTTC.